The 24 T cell receptor beta chains in this list originate from one sample, sequenced in a study of identical twins. Via MiXCR, TCRdb re-called the 5' RACE reads, giving one row per CDR3 protein. The sample yields over 200,000 distinct CDR3 sequences, over 8% seen once. Sequenced: memory (CD45RO+) T cells sorted from blood. The receptor source for this set is a woman younger than 35 in good health.

There are a few counts of this clonotype. The chain couples TRBV4-2 to TRBJ2-1; 15 bases are shared with TRBD2. Per the germline V gene, CDR1 is LGHNA and CDR2 is YNFKEQ. The length of the CDR3 is 18 residues. V was clipped by 4 bases and J by 4 bases; unmatched bases: 8. The DNA for the CDR3 is TGTGCCAGCAGCCCTGAAACCGGGACTAGCGGGAGGTACAATGAGCAGTTCTTC. Its protein product is CASSPETGTSGRYNEQFF.

As DNA, the CDR3 is TGTGCCAGCAGCCAAGTTACAGGAGGATCCTATGGCTACACCTTC. Its translation is CASSQVTGGSYGYTF. This rearrangement joins TRBV3-1 to TRBJ1-2; TRBD1 is a possible D gene (5 bases). The V end lost 1 base, the J end lost 4 bases, and 13 bases lay between the germline ends. The CDR3 is made up of 15 amino acids. Germline V gene lookup returns CDR1 LGHDT and CDR2 YNNKEL (reference sequence).

The V and J genes are TRBV7-2 and TRBJ2-5; 7 bases match TRBD1. CDR1 is SGHTA and CDR2 is FQGNSA in the germline V gene. CDR3 length: 14 amino acids. With 3 bases clipped from V and 4 bases from J, the junction kept 5 bases outside the gene matches. The CDR3 DNA reads as TGTGCCAGCAGCTTTACAGGGGCCCGAGAGACCCAGTACTTC. As protein: CASSFTGARETQYF.

Concerning this clonotype itself: Mismatch with germline at one junction end may stem from a read error. V is TRBV18 and J is TRBJ2-1; 12 bases fit TRBD1. This CDR3 has 14 residues. Germline loops: CDR1 KGHSH, CDR2 LQKENI. CDR3 in amino acids: CATSPGQGASEQFF. CDR3 sequence (DNA): TGTGCCACCTCACCGGGACAGGGGGCGTCCGAGCAGTTCTTC.

This clonotype came up many times. This chain links TRBV12-3 or TRBV12-4 with TRBJ1-5; D gene ambiguous. Trimming shortened V by 5 bases and J by 6 bases, and 17 bases separated the two germline ends. The CDR3 is 15 residues long. CDR3 sequence (DNA): TGTGCCAGCAGTGACAAGCGGGGTCGGGTTCAGCCCCAGCATTTT. Protein: CASSDKRGRVQPQHF.

The CDR3 region has the DNA TGTGCCAGCAGCGTACATGGTGGTGACGCTTTCTTT. Translation: CASSVHGGDAFF. The chain joins TRBV9 to TRBJ1-1, with D hard to call. The ends were cut back, 1 base at V and 11 bases at J, with 12 bases in the middle. Per the germline V gene, CDR1 is SGDLS and CDR2 is YYNGEE. The CDR3 runs 12 residues.

The chain links TRBV7-9 to TRBJ2-1, with TRBD2 matching over 11 bases. Germline V gene sequence: CDR1 SEHNR, CDR2 FQNEAQ (reference sequence). The length of the CDR3 is 15 residues. With V trimmed by 5 bases and J by 10 bases, 10 bases remained unmatched. The CDR3 nucleotides read TGTGCCAGCAGCACCAATAGCGGGGGGGCCTTCGAGCAGTTCTTC. Amino acids: CASSTNSGGAFEQFF.

This clonotype was seen at least ten times. The rearrangement links TRBV12-3 or TRBV12-4 to TRBJ1-2; D is possibly TRBD1 (5 bases). Trimming shortened V by 7 bases and J by 1 base, and 7 bases separated the two germline ends. This CDR3 comprises 12 residues. CDR3 residues: CASNGGNYGYTF. For the CDR3, the DNA is TGTGCCAGCAACGGGGGTAACTATGGCTACACCTTC.

The sample holds a few counts of this clonotype. The chain links TRBV5-1 to TRBJ2-7; TRBD1 might be the D (6 bases). The CDR3 sequence is 14 residues long. Germline CDR1 SGHRS, CDR2 YFSETQ. V shed 5 bases and J shed 1 base, with 13 bases lying between them. As DNA, the CDR3 is TGCGCCAGCAGACAACAGGGACCTTCCTACGAGCAGTACTTC. Its protein is CASRQQGPSYEQYF.

This clonotype was picked up a small number of times. CDR3 loop: CASSNLPDPPAYTEAFF. The CDR3 DNA follows: TGTGCCAGCAGCAACCTACCCGACCCGCCGGCGTACACTGAAGCTTTCTTT. The J gene is TRBJ1-1, the V gene TRBV9, with unresolved D. The CDR3 contains 17 residues. Germline CDR1 SGDLS, CDR2 YYNGEE. V was cut by 4 bases and J by 3 bases, with 22 bases left in between. Based on the CDR3 plus reference TRBV9 and TRBJ1-1, the full variable domain is DSGVTQTPKHLITATGQRVTLRCSPRSGDLSVYWYQQSLDQGLQFLIQYYNGEERAKGNILERFSAQQFPDLHSELNLSSLELGDSALYFCASSNLPDPPAYTEAFFGQGTRLTVV.

This clonotype occurred a few times. The V call is TRBV5-1, the J call TRBJ2-1, with a possible D match to TRBD2 (6 bases). Germline lookup yields CDR1 SGHRS and CDR2 YFSETQ. Trimming shortened V by 1 base and J by 6 bases, and 8 bases separated the two germline ends. This CDR3 is 13 amino acids long. The CDR3 loop is CASSLRLVNEQFF. Here the CDR3 DNA reads TGCGCCAGCAGCTTGCGACTAGTCAATGAGCAGTTCTTC.

The chain is built from TRBV5-5 and TRBJ2-3; D is tentatively TRBD1 or TRBD2 (5 bases each). The germline CDR1 and CDR2 sequences are SGHKS and YYEKEE (reference sequence). V was pared by 1 base and J by 6 bases, with 15 bases between. CDR3 length: 15 amino acids. CDR3 in DNA: TGTGCCAGCAGCTTGTTACCTATAGGGGACGATACGCAGTATTTT. Its translation is CASSLLPIGDDTQYF. Full variable domain (outside the CDR3, taken from reference TRBV5-5 and TRBJ2-3): DAGVTQSPTHLIKTRGQQVTLRCSPISGHKSVSWYQQVLGQGPQFIFQYYEKEERGRGNFPDRFSARQFPNYSSELNVNALLLGDSALYLCASSLLPIGDDTQYFGPGTRLTVL.

This clonotype came up a few times. The chain carries TRBV19 and TRBJ2-3, with 7 positions matching TRBD1. From germline, CDR1 is LNHDA and CDR2 SQIVND (reference sequence). The V and J ends lost 6 bases and 0 bases, in that order; junction bases with no gene match: 6. CDR3 length: 15 residues. In nucleotides, the CDR3 is TGTGCCAGTAGACAGGGGATTGTGAGCACAGATACGCAGTATTTT. Translated, it gives CASRQGIVSTDTQYF. The variable domain in full, with the rest retrieved from reference TRBV19 and TRBJ2-3, is DGGITQSPKYLFRKEGQNVTLSCEQNLNHDAMYWYRQDPGQGLRLIYYSQIVNDFQKGDIAEGYSVSREKKESFPLTVTSAQKNPTAFYLCASRQGIVSTDTQYFGPGTRLTVL.

This clonotype was seen more than once but under ten times. The V and J genes are TRBV27 and TRBJ2-7; TRBD1 agrees at 8 bases. With V trimmed by 5 bases and J by 5 bases, 8 bases remained unmatched. The germline V gene has CDR1 MNHEY and CDR2 SMNVEV (reference sequence). This CDR3 is 14 amino acids long. The CDR3 DNA is TGTGCCAGCAGTGCGGACAGGGTAGTACACGAGCAGTACTTC. Translation gives CASSADRVVHEQYF.

This clonotype was found a few times. The chain uses TRBV5-6 and TRBJ2-4; D remains ambiguous. Trimming shortened V by 6 bases and J by 5 bases, and 12 bases separated the two germline ends. The CDR3 loop spans 13 amino acids. Germline loops: CDR1 SGHDT, CDR2 YYEEEE. The CDR3, as DNA: TGTGCCAGCACTCTATCAGGCCAAAACATTCAGTACTTC. The encoded protein is CASTLSGQNIQYF.

CDR3 residues: CASSFGTGEEKLFF. The CDR3 DNA sequence: TGTGCCAGCAGCTTTGGGACAGGGGAGGAAAAACTGTTTTTT. The chain carries TRBV7-9 and TRBJ1-4; 10 bases line up with TRBD1. The germline V gene encodes CDR1 SEHNR and CDR2 FQNEAQ (reference sequence). With 3 bases clipped from V and 8 bases from J, the junction kept 3 bases outside the gene matches. This CDR3 spans 14 amino acids.

This rearrangement joins TRBV5-1 to TRBJ2-7, with TRBD2 matching over 8 bases. This CDR3 is 17 amino acids long. Germline CDR1 is SGHRS and CDR2 is YFSETQ. V lost 4 bases and J lost 1; bases outside the gene matches: 13. In DNA form, the CDR3 reads TGCGCCAGCAGCCTATTGGGGGCTAGCGGGCTTTCCTACGAGCAGTACTTC. As protein: CASSLLGASGLSYEQYF.

Ten or more counts support this clonotype. The V call is TRBV3-1, the J call TRBJ2-7; no definite D call. Germline V gene data show CDR1 as LGHDT and CDR2 as YNNKEL (reference sequence). The CDR3 consists of 12 residues. V was trimmed by 0 bases and J by 2 bases, leaving 2 bases between them. The DNA of the CDR3 is TGTGCCAGCAGCCAAGAACCCTACGAGCAGTACTTC. Translated, it gives CASSQEPYEQYF.

The chain uses TRBV15 and TRBJ2-5; TRBD1 aligns across 10 bases. Germline CDR1 reads LNHNV; CDR2 reads YYDKDF (reference sequence). With 0 bases clipped from V and 4 bases from J, the junction kept 2 bases outside the gene matches. The CDR3 runs 15 residues. CDR3 nucleotide sequence: TGTGCCACCAGCAGAGACAGGACAGGGGGAGAGACCCAGTACTTC. This gives the protein CATSRDRTGGETQYF.

V and J are TRBV7-6 and TRBJ2-2; D not certain. With 1 base removed from V and 6 bases from J, the gap between germline ends came to 6 bases. The CDR3 extends over 13 amino acids. Per the germline V gene, CDR1 is SGHVS and CDR2 is FNYEAQ. The CDR3 here is CASSLELAGELFF. Here the CDR3 DNA reads TGTGCCAGCAGCTTAGAATTGGCCGGGGAGCTGTTTTTT.

This chain links TRBV7-2 with TRBJ2-1, with D unclear. Germline values: CDR1 SGHTA, CDR2 FQGNSA. V was shortened by 1 base and J by 3 bases, with 10 bases between the two germline ends. This CDR3 has 15 residues. The CDR3 DNA sequence: TGTGCCAGCAGCTTAGGTCCTCAGATCTACAATGAGCAGTTCTTC. This translates into CASSLGPQIYNEQFF. The full variable domain, completed using reference TRBV7-2 and TRBJ2-1, is GAGVSQSPSNKVTEKGKDVELRCDPISGHTALYWYRQSLGQGLEFLIYFQGNSAPDKSGLPSDRFSAERTGGSVSTLTIQRTQQEDSAVYLCASSLGPQIYNEQFFGPGTRLTVL.

This clonotype was seen a handful of times. This rearrangement joins TRBV7-2 to TRBJ2-7, with TRBD2 matching over 14 bases. The CDR3 is 16 residues long. CDR1 and CDR2 from the germline V gene are SGHTA and FQGNSA. With 4 bases clipped from V and 6 bases from J, the junction kept 8 bases outside the gene matches. The CDR3 nucleotides are TGTGCCAGCAGCTCGAGAGGGACTAGCGGGAGAAGCGAGCAGTACTTC. Its protein product is CASSSRGTSGRSEQYF.

The chain combines TRBV30 with TRBJ2-3; 7 positions match TRBD1. Trimming at V came to 2 bases and at J to 1 base, leaving 6 bases not matched to a gene. Per the germline V gene, CDR1 is GTSNPN and CDR2 is SVGIG (reference sequence). The CDR3 contains 15 residues. In DNA, the CDR3 is TGTGCCTGGAGTTACAGGGGTCGTGGCACAGATACGCAGTATTTT. Translating it yields CAWSYRGRGTDTQYF.

This clonotype was counted between two and nine times. The chain links TRBV6-1 to TRBJ1-3; D gene unclear. V lost 2 bases and J 1 base, leaving 6 bases between the germline ends. The CDR3 is 14 amino acids. Germline loops: CDR1 MNHNS, CDR2 SASEGT. Written as DNA, the CDR3 is TGTGCCAGCAGTGAAAAACCATCTGGAAACACCATATATTTT. It is translated as CASSEKPSGNTIYF.